Following are 31 T cell receptor beta chains from one sample sequenced in a study of CD8 T cells in ankylosing spondylitis. TCRdb re-called the 5' RACE reads with MiXCR, one entry per CDR3 protein. The sample carries about 340,000 distinct CDR3 sequences, 20% recorded once. Sequenced: blood, either unsorted or a sorted T cell fraction (not recorded which). The receptors were sampled from a male donor with ankylosing spondylitis or in good health (not recorded which).

The chain employs TRBV10-3 and TRBJ2-5; 8 nucleotides agree with TRBD1. Germline trimming cut 0 bases from V and 2 bases from J; bases unmatched to any gene: 2. The CDR3 spans 15 residues. CDR1 and CDR2 from the germline V gene are ENHRY and SYGVKD. The DNA for the CDR3 is TGTGCCATCAGTGAGTCACGACAGGGGCAAGAGACCCAGTACTTC. Its protein is CAISESRQGQETQYF.

The gene calls are TRBV10-3 and TRBJ1-6; a possible D gene is TRBD1 (5 bases). The CDR3 has 15 residues. V was shortened by 5 bases and J by 2 bases, with 10 bases between the two germline ends. Germline CDR1 reads ENHRY; CDR2 reads SYGVKD. The CDR3 region is CAISPGRAYNSPLHF. CDR3 in DNA: TGTGCCATCAGTCCGGGGCGTGCCTATAATTCACCCCTCCACTTT.

This chain joins TRBV6-2 or TRBV6-3 and TRBJ2-1; TRBD1 aligns across 8 bases. Germline CDR1 and CDR2: MNHEY and SVGEGT. The CDR3 length is 13 residues. The ends lost 4 bases at V and 7 bases at J; junction bases unmatched: 3. CDR3 loop: CASSFQGANEQFF. CDR3 coding DNA: TGTGCCAGCAGTTTCCAGGGGGCAAATGAGCAGTTCTTC.

This sequence joins TRBV29-1 and TRBJ2-7; 8 bases line up with TRBD1. CDR1 is SQVTM, CDR2 ANQGSEA, per germline. This CDR3 has 15 amino acids. V lost 5 bases to trimming and J lost 2 bases; unmatched junction nucleotides: 11. As DNA, the CDR3 is TGCAGCGTTCAAGGGGGTTCAGGGGGCACCTACGAGCAGTACTTC. This codes for CSVQGGSGGTYEQYF.

V is TRBV4-2 and J is TRBJ2-5, with a tentative D call TRBD2 (6 bases). This CDR3 is built from 13 residues. Trimming stripped 4 bases from V and 5 bases from J, with 11 bases between. Germline V CDR1 and CDR2: LGHNA, YNFKEQ. This CDR3 is CASSPRGTETQYF. The CDR3 coding sequence is TGTGCCAGCAGCCCCCGGGGGACGGAGACCCAGTACTTC.

The gene calls are TRBV2 and TRBJ2-1, with D possibly TRBD1 on 6 matching bases. Trimming took 6 bases from V and 0 from J, leaving 9 bases between them. Germline V gives CDR1 SNHLY, CDR2 FYNNEI. CDR3 size: 14 residues. CDR3 region: CASREDSSYNEQFF. The DNA for the CDR3 is TGTGCCAGCAGGGAGGACAGCTCCTACAATGAGCAGTTCTTC. The full variable domain, its missing parts supplied by reference TRBV2 and TRBJ2-1, is EPEVTQTPSHQVTQMGQEVILRCVPISNHLYFYWYRQILGQKVEFLVSFYNNEISEKSEIFDDQFSVERPDGSNFTLKIRSTKLEDSAMYFCASREDSSYNEQFFGPGTRLTVL.

The rearrangement links TRBV10-3 to TRBJ2-4; 8 positions agree with TRBD1. The CDR3 runs to 19 residues. Germline values: CDR1 ENHRY, CDR2 SYGVKD. V trimming: 10 bases; J trimming: 0 bases; junction bases outside the gene matches: 20. CDR3 protein: CANLLRTGQWGPAKNIQYF. As DNA, the CDR3 is TGTGCCAACCTGCTCCGGACAGGGCAATGGGGGCCAGCCAAAAACATTCAGTACTTC.

The chain carries TRBV20-1 and TRBJ2-3; a weak D match, TRBD2 (5 bases). The germline V gene encodes CDR1 DFQATT and CDR2 SNEGSKA (reference sequence). V was pared by 0 bases and J by 1 base, with 8 bases between. This CDR3 is built from 14 residues. The CDR3 spells CSARDTAGTDTQYF. CDR3 DNA sequence: TGCAGTGCTAGAGATACAGCGGGCACAGATACGCAGTATTTT.

This clonotype has a handful of counts. The V gene is TRBV6-2 or TRBV6-3, the J gene TRBJ2-1; 10 bases align to TRBD2. The germline V gene encodes CDR1 MNHEY and CDR2 SVGEGT. This CDR3 contains 13 residues. V shed 10 bases, J shed 7 bases, and the junction held 7 bases outside the gene matches. The CDR3 bases are TGTGCCATCGAGCGGGGGGGCCGAAATGAGCAGTTCTTC. This sequence encodes CAIERGGRNEQFF.

The rearrangement uses TRBV29-1 and TRBJ2-1; 7 bases fit TRBD1. The trim removed 6 bases at V and 1 base at J, leaving 3 bases unmatched. Germline-derived CDR1 and CDR2 are SQVTM and ANQGSEA. The CDR3 extends over 13 amino acids. CDR3 sequence (DNA): TGCAGCGTATTACAGGGGTCCTACAATGAGCAGTTCTTC. Translation: CSVLQGSYNEQFF.

CDR3 protein: CASSLEAGTTDTQYF. DNA for the CDR3: TGCGCCAGCAGCTTGGAAGCGGGGACCACAGATACGCAGTATTTT. This chain connects TRBV5-1 to TRBJ2-3, with 7 nucleotides matching TRBD2. Germline CDR1 reads SGHRS; CDR2 reads YFSETQ. V was pared by 0 bases and J by 2 bases, with 3 bases of the junction left unmatched. The CDR3 covers 15 residues. The full variable domain, completed using reference TRBV5-1 and TRBJ2-3, is KAGVTQTPRYLIKTRGQQVTLSCSPISGHRSVSWYQQTPGQGLQFLFEYFSETQRNKGNFPGRFSGRQFSNSRSEMNVSTLELGDSALYLCASSLEAGTTDTQYFGPGTRLTVL.

This clonotype has only a few counts. The rearrangement joins TRBV24-1 to TRBJ2-7, with D uncertain. This CDR3 region has 12 residues. In germline, CDR1 is KGHDR, CDR2 SFDVKD. V was trimmed by 6 bases and J by 3 bases, leaving 8 bases between them. This CDR3 reads CATSHDGYEQYF. CDR3 coding DNA: TGTGCCACCAGTCACGACGGCTACGAGCAGTACTTC.

This chain links TRBV10-3 with TRBJ2-3; D call uncertain. Germline assignment: CDR1 ENHRY and CDR2 SYGVKD. V was trimmed by 3 bases and J by 0 bases, leaving 10 bases between them. This CDR3 region has 15 residues. CDR3 loop: CAISDPEASTDTQYF. The DNA for the CDR3 is TGTGCCATCAGTGACCCCGAGGCCAGCACAGATACGCAGTATTTT.

The chain employs TRBV14 and TRBJ1-1; the D gene is possibly TRBD1 (6 bases). Germline CDR1 reads SGHDN; CDR2 reads FVKESK. This CDR3 is built from 12 residues. V dropped 6 bases and J dropped 5 bases, with 10 bases sitting between them. The CDR3 loop reads CASSQGWTEAFF. The DNA of the CDR3 is TGTGCCAGCAGTCAGGGGTGGACTGAAGCTTTCTTT.

The chain recombines TRBV7-9 with TRBJ2-7; 8 positions agree with TRBD1. With 4 bases clipped from V and 3 bases from J, the junction kept 5 bases outside the gene matches. From germline, CDR1 is SEHNR and CDR2 FQNEAQ (reference sequence). CDR3 length equals 14 residues. The CDR3 reads CASSSGTGNYEQYF. CDR3 in DNA: TGTGCCAGCAGCTCCGGGACAGGTAACTACGAGCAGTACTTC.

This chain uses TRBV4-1 with TRBJ2-2; D unresolved. Germline CDR1 is MGHRA and CDR2 is YSYEKL. V was pared by 4 bases and J by 5 bases, with 14 bases between. This CDR3 is 15 amino acids long. The DNA for the CDR3 is TGCGCCAGCAGCCCTCTGGGCACCGGGACCGGGGAGCTGTTTTTT. This gives the protein CASSPLGTGTGELFF.

V gene TRBV9 combines with J gene TRBJ2-3, with D perhaps TRBD2 (6 bases). Germline CDR1 and CDR2: SGDLS and YYNGEE. V was shortened by 0 bases and J by 4 bases, with 12 bases between the two germline ends. The CDR3 sequence is 15 residues long. For the CDR3, the DNA is TGTGCCAGCAGCGTAGTTGGGCGGGGCCCAGATACGCAGTATTTT. It specifies CASSVVGRGPDTQYF.

This clonotype was counted between two and nine times. This chain links TRBV27 with TRBJ2-1; 8 nucleotides match TRBD1. Trimming cost V 3 bases and J 7 bases; bases outside gene matches: 5. Per germline, CDR1 MNHEY and CDR2 SMNVEV (reference sequence). The CDR3 is 14 amino acids. DNA for the CDR3: TGTGCCAGCAGTTTCGGACAGGGAAGGAATGAGCAGTTCTTC. It encodes CASSFGQGRNEQFF.

V usage is TRBV27 and J usage is TRBJ2-3, with D maybe TRBD2 (6 bases). This CDR3 has 16 amino acids. Trimming stripped 1 base from V and 3 bases from J, with 14 bases between. Germline CDR1 reads MNHEY; CDR2 reads SMNVEV (reference sequence). As DNA, the CDR3 is TGTGCCAGCAGTTTATTCGGGACTTTGAAGACAGATACGCAGTATTTT. The encoded protein is CASSLFGTLKTDTQYF.

This clonotype showed up just a few times. The chain couples TRBV4-2 to TRBJ2-5; TRBD2 matches 10 bases. This CDR3 has 16 amino acids. The ends lost 2 bases at V and 3 bases at J; junction bases unmatched: 6. Germline V lookup: CDR1 LGHNA, CDR2 YNFKEQ. The CDR3 reads CASSQPYGTSEETQYF. DNA for the CDR3: TGTGCCAGCAGCCAACCCTACGGGACTAGCGAAGAGACCCAGTACTTC.

A few counts support this clonotype. The chain employs TRBV12-3 or TRBV12-4 and TRBJ2-7; D is possibly TRBD1 or TRBD2 (6 bases each). The CDR3 runs 12 residues. The ends were cut back, 8 bases at V and 3 bases at J, with 11 bases in the middle. The CDR3 loop is CASWRGVYEQYF. The DNA of the CDR3 is TGTGCCAGCTGGAGGGGGGTCTACGAGCAGTACTTC.

This clonotype has only a few counts. The chain links TRBV20-1 to TRBJ2-1, with a possible D match to TRBD2 (6 bases). Trimming cost V 4 bases and J 15 bases, with 25 bases left between them. The CDR3 runs 14 residues. Germline V lookup: CDR1 DFQATT, CDR2 SNEGSKA (reference sequence). This CDR3 reads CSATPGRLGPRPFF. CDR3 coding DNA: TGCAGTGCTACACCGGGGAGGTTGGGCCCGAGGCCGTTCTTC.

This clonotype was seen a few times. The chain recombines TRBV5-1 with TRBJ2-7, with 13 bases aligning to TRBD2. The V gene end was trimmed by 4 bases and the J gene end by 6 bases; junction bases not matched to a gene: 7. The germline CDR1 and CDR2 sequences are SGHRS and YFSETQ. The length of the CDR3 is 15 residues. The chain's CDR3 is CASSPWTSGGSEQYF. CDR3 bases: TGCGCCAGCAGCCCGTGGACTAGCGGGGGTAGCGAGCAGTACTTC.

This clonotype appeared many times. DNA of the CDR3: TGCAGCGTTATAGTGGGGCCTCTCCAGCATTTT. This encodes CSVIVGPLQHF. This chain joins TRBV29-1 and TRBJ1-5, with D perhaps TRBD1 (5 bases). V was pared by 5 bases and J by 12 bases, with 14 bases between. The length of the CDR3 is 11 residues. Looked up from germline, CDR1 is SQVTM and CDR2 is ANQGSEA.

There are a few counts of this clonotype. The rearrangement links TRBV28 to TRBJ2-1; TRBD2 might be the D (5 bases). The germline V gene encodes CDR1 MDHEN and CDR2 SYDVKM. Trimming pared 6 bases from V and 4 bases from J, leaving 13 bases between. The CDR3 spans 14 residues. The CDR3: CASRREEGYNEQFF. The CDR3 region has the DNA TGTGCCAGCAGACGGGAAGAAGGGTACAATGAGCAGTTCTTC.

The V call is TRBV6-5, the J call TRBJ2-3, with D unresolved. Trimming removed 4 bases at V and 3 bases at J, with 11 bases between. This CDR3 has 14 residues. From germline, CDR1 is MNHEY and CDR2 SVGAGI. Written as DNA, the CDR3 is TGTGCCAGCAGTTTGAGCGTGGAGACAGATACGCAGTATTTT. Translated: CASSLSVETDTQYF.

The rearrangement uses TRBV5-6 and TRBJ1-1; D remains unclear. V was cut by 4 bases and J by 1 base, with 11 bases left in between. CDR1 is SGHDT and CDR2 is YYEEEE in the germline V gene. This CDR3 spans 14 amino acids. The CDR3 loop reads CASSMRQRNTEAFF. The CDR3 nucleotides are TGTGCCAGCAGCATGCGGCAGAGGAACACTGAAGCTTTCTTT. Supplemented by reference TRBV5-6 and TRBJ1-1, the full variable domain reads DAGVTQSPTHLIKTRGQQVTLRCSPKSGHDTVSWYQQALGQGPQFIFQYYEEEERQRGNFPDRFSGHQFPNYSSELNVNALLLGDSALYLCASSMRQRNTEAFFGQGTRLTVV.

This clonotype was found once. V and J are TRBV5-1 and TRBJ2-1, with D perhaps matching TRBD2 (7 bases). From germline, CDR1 is SGHRS and CDR2 YFSETQ. The CDR3 has 17 amino acids. Trimming took off 3 bases at V and 9 bases at J, with 25 bases between the two ends. This chain's CDR3 is CASSSGLAGALEGEQFF. The CDR3 DNA reads as TGCGCCAGCAGCTCAGGACTGGCGGGGGCTCTGGAAGGTGAGCAGTTCTTC.

The V and J genes are TRBV7-9 and TRBJ2-1, with 7 bases identical to TRBD2. Trimming at V came to 4 bases and at J to 4 bases, leaving 10 bases not matched to a gene. The CDR3 has 16 amino acids. Looked up from germline, CDR1 is SEHNR and CDR2 is FQNEAQ (reference sequence). The CDR3 sequence is CASSSVTSTPYNEQFF. CDR3 in DNA: TGTGCCAGCAGCTCGGTGACTAGCACCCCGTACAATGAGCAGTTCTTC. Together with reference TRBV7-9 and TRBJ2-1, the CDR3 gives the full variable domain: DTGVSQNPRHKITKRGQNVTFRCDPISEHNRLYWYRQTLGQGPEFLTYFQNEAQLEKSRLLSDRFSAERPKGSFSTLEIQRTEQGDSAMYLCASSSVTSTPYNEQFFGPGTRLTVL.

The chain carries TRBV7-2 and TRBJ2-7, with 8 nucleotides matching TRBD1. J lost 3 bases, V lost 0 bases, and 4 bases had no gene match. Germline V gives CDR1 SGHTA, CDR2 FQGNSA. The CDR3 covers 15 residues. The DNA for the CDR3 is TGTGCCAGCAGCTTAGCTTTGGGACAGGTCTACGAGCAGTACTTC. Translation: CASSLALGQVYEQYF.

The chain couples TRBV7-6 to TRBJ2-2, with 8 positions matching TRBD1. This CDR3 region has 16 residues. The trim removed 5 bases at V and 4 bases at J, leaving 9 bases unmatched. The germline CDR1 and CDR2 sequences are SGHVS and FNYEAQ. CDR3 region: CASSPTGTGATGELFF. CDR3 in DNA: TGTGCCAGCAGCCCAACCGGGACAGGTGCCACCGGGGAGCTGTTTTTT.